A selection of T cell receptor beta chains follows, all from one sample in a study of Ad26.COV2.S vaccination and SARS-CoV-2 variants. The assay was immunoSEQ multiplex PCR, and TCRdb's table has in-frame clones only and misses some. The table shows hundreds of thousands of clones, with 89% occurring only once. Here the sequenced sample was peripheral blood, taken in a trial of Ad26.COV2.S vaccine versus placebo. The source is a person aged 18-65 years who received the Ad26.COV2.S COVID-19 vaccine or a placebo. Each CDR3 is given with its conserved first and last residue. D genes are given only for firm matches. Size tells how often a clone was seen (once, few, many) or the class of an expanded clone, and some rows leave it out.

J gene	clone size	V gene	D gene	CDR3 protein	CDR3 DNA
TRBJ1-4	once	TRBV3-1/TRBV3-2	.	CASSQTGTAKLFF	TGTGCCAGCAGCCAAACAGGGACCGCAAAACTGTTTTTT
TRBJ2-5	.	TRBV7-6	TRBD2	CASSLAGGDWHGGTQYF	TGTGCCAGCAGCTTAGCGGGAGGGGATTGGCATGGGGGGACCCAGTACTTC
TRBJ2-7	few	TRBV5-4	TRBD2	CASSSGLAGGLGEQYF	TGTGCCAGCAGCTCGGGACTAGCGGGAGGTTTGGGCGAGCAGTACTTC
TRBJ2-3	few	TRBV2	TRBD2	CASSRLAGVTDTQYF	TGTGCCAGCAGTAGACTAGCGGGAGTAACAGATACGCAGTATTTT
TRBJ2-1	.	TRBV19	.	CASSPRLASVVNEQFF	TGTGCCAGTAGTCCCCGACTGGCTAGCGTCGTTAATGAGCAGTTCTTC
TRBJ1-5	.	TRBV19	TRBD1	CASSRGGTGRAQPQHF	TGTGCCAGTAGTAGAGGGGGGACAGGGAGGGCTCAGCCCCAGCATTTT
TRBJ1-1	once	TRBV27	.	CASSLSQGNTEAFF	TGTGCCAGCAGTTTATCACAAGGGAACACTGAAGCTTTCTTT
TRBJ2-3	.	TRBV14	.	CASSQDGRLYSTDTQYF	TGTGCCAGCAGCCAAGATGGTCGCCTGTACAGCACAGATACGCAGTATTTT
TRBJ1-1	.	TRBV11-3	.	CASSFSENTEAFF	TGTGCCAGCAGCTTTTCAGAGAACACTGAAGCTTTCTTT
TRBJ1-5	.	TRBV5-1	.	CASSPGLLYHFQHF	TGCGCCAGCAGCCCGGGACTCCTGTATCATTTCCAGCATTTT
TRBJ2-5	.	TRBV25-1	TRBD2	CASSLQRGGGETQYF	TGTGCCAGCAGTCTCCAGCGGGGGGGCGGGGAGACCCAGTACTTC
TRBJ1-4	.	TRBV7-8	.	CASSLREGSNEKLFF	TGTGCCAGCAGCTTAAGGGAGGGGTCTAATGAAAAACTGTTTTTT
TRBJ2-3	.	TRBV13	.	CASSLVGRLFTDTQYF	TGTGCCAGCAGCTTAGTGGGACGACTCTTCACAGATACGCAGTATTTT
TRBJ1-2	.	TRBV9	.	CASSSPPPAYGYTF	TGTGCCAGCAGCTCCCCTCCTCCGGCCTATGGCTACACCTTC
TRBJ2-5	.	TRBV19	TRBD1	CASSSNRGRSETQYF	TGTGCCAGTAGTTCGAACAGGGGGCGAAGTGAGACCCAGTACTTC
TRBJ2-7	.	TRBV6-7	TRBD2	CASTTSGKWSEQYF	TGTGCCAGCACCACTAGCGGGAAGTGGAGCGAGCAGTACTTC
TRBJ2-3	.	TRBV7-9	.	CASSLSSTDTQYF	TGTGCCAGCAGTTTGAGTAGCACAGATACGCAGTATTTT
TRBJ1-5	.	TRBV6-6	TRBD1	CASSYTGGKQPQHF	TGTGCCAGCAGTTACACAGGGGGCAAACAGCCCCAGCATTTT
TRBJ2-7	.	TRBV7-6	TRBD2	CASSLALAGVGSGEQYF	TGTGCCAGCAGCTTAGCGCTAGCGGGAGTCGGATCTGGGGAGCAGTACTTC
TRBJ2-7	.	TRBV18	.	CASSPPFPYEQYF	TGTGCCAGCTCACCTCCTTTCCCCTACGAGCAGTACTTC
TRBJ1-5	.	TRBV30	TRBD1	CACHGDRENQPQHF	TGTGCCTGCCACGGGGACAGGGAGAATCAGCCCCAGCATTTT
TRBJ2-7	.	TRBV5-1	TRBD2	CASSLAGEEEQYF	TGCGCCAGCAGCCTAGCGGGAGAGGAAGAGCAGTACTTC